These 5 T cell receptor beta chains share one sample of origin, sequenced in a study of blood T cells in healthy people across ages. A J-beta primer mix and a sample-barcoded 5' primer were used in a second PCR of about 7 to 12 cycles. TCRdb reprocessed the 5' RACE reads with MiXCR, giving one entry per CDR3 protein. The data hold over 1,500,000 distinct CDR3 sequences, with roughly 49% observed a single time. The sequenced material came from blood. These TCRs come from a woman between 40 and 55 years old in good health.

For the CDR3, the DNA is TGTGCCAGCAGTTCTCCCGGGACTAGCGGGGGGATGAACATTCAGTACTTC. This encodes CASSSPGTSGGMNIQYF. The chain employs TRBV28 and TRBJ2-7; 15 bases map to TRBD2. The J call may be wrong; the DNA end is better matched by TRBJ2-4. CDR3 length equals 17 residues. CDR1 is MDHEN and CDR2 is SYDVKM in the germline V gene.

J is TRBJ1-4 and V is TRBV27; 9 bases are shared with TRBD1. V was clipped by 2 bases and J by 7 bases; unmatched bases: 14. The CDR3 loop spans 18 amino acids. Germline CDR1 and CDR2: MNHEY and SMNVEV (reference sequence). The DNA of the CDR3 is TGTGCCAGCAGTTTACACCGTATAGCACAGGGGGCGGGTGAAAAACTGTTTTTT. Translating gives CASSLHRIAQGAGEKLFF.

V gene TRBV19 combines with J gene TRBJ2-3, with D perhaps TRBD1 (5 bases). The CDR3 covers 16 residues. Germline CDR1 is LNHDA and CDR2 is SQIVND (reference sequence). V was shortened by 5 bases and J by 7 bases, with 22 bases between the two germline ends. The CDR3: CASSVQGPEKFYTQYF. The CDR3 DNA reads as TGTGCCAGTAGTGTCCAGGGCCCCGAAAAATTTTATACGCAGTATTTT.

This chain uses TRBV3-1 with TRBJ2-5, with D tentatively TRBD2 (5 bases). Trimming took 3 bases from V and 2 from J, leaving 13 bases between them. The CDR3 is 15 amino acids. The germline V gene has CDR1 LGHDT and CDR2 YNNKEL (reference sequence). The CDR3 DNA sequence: TGTGCCAGCAGCCACGACTCGGACTGGCAAGAGACCCAGTACTTC. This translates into CASSHDSDWQETQYF.

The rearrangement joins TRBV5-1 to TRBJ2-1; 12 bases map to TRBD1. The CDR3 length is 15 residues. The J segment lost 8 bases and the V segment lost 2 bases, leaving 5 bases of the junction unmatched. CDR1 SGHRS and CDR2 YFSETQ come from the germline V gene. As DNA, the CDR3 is TGCGCCAGCAGCTTCGAGGGACAGGGGGCCTATGAGCAGTTCTTC. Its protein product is CASSFEGQGAYEQFF.